The 16 T cell receptor beta chains listed next were all sequenced from one sample in a study of OX40 agonist ivuxolimab in advanced cancers. The table came from immunoSEQ multiplex PCR; TCRdb's copy has only in-frame clones and leaves some out. The sample records tens of thousands of clones, around nine tenths being singletons. The source was CD4+ or CD8+ T cells sorted from blood, collected in a trial of the OX40 agonist ivuxolimab. These TCRs come from an adult with an advanced solid tumor such as melanoma, head and neck, liver or kidney cancer.

This chain joins TRBV28 and TRBJ2-7; TRBD2 is a possible D gene (6 bases). Germline V lookup: CDR1 MDHEN, CDR2 SYDVKM. Trimming pared 5 bases from V and 2 bases from J, leaving 19 bases between. The CDR3 has 16 residues. The CDR3 loop is CASSISSVKSTYEQYF. CDR3 nucleotide sequence: TGTGCCAGCAGTATATCTAGCGTTAAGTCCACCTACGAGCAGTACTTC.

The chain combines TRBV28 with TRBJ2-7, with D possibly being TRBD2 (6 bases). V was trimmed by 1 base and J by 4 bases, leaving 14 bases between them. Germline V gene sequence: CDR1 MDHEN, CDR2 SYDVKM. The CDR3 totals 15 residues. The CDR3 loop reads CASSLSGGTVYEQYF. DNA of the CDR3: TGTGCCAGCAGTTTATCTGGCGGGACCGTATACGAGCAGTACTTC. Full variable domain (rest looked up from reference TRBV28 and TRBJ2-7): DVKVTQSSRYLVKRTGEKVFLECVQDMDHENMFWYRQDPGLGLRLIYFSYDVKMKEKGDIPEGYSVSREKKERFSLILESASTNQTSMYLCASSLSGGTVYEQYFGPGTRLTVT.

The V and J genes are TRBV19 and TRBJ2-3; D might be TRBD2 (6 bases). Germline V gene sequence: CDR1 LNHDA, CDR2 SQIVND (reference sequence). The CDR3 totals 14 residues. V lost 6 bases and J 1 base, leaving 11 bases between the germline ends. This CDR3 is CASRTGGGTDTQYF. The CDR3 bases are TGTGCCAGTAGGACGGGCGGGGGCACAGATACGCAGTATTTT.

The chain links TRBV28 to TRBJ2-2, with D tentatively TRBD1 (5 bases). Trimming stripped 1 base from V and 0 bases from J, with 9 bases between. This CDR3 is 16 amino acids long. The V gene's germline CDR1 is MDHEN and CDR2 SYDVKM. The CDR3 DNA sequence: TGTGCCAGCAGTTTATCTGCAGGGCCGAACACCGGGGAGCTGTTTTTT. It translates to CASSLSAGPNTGELFF.

This sequence joins TRBV18 and TRBJ2-2; D not certain. Trimming took off 2 bases at V and 1 base at J, with 8 bases between the two ends. The CDR3 covers 15 residues. The V gene's germline CDR1 is KGHSH and CDR2 LQKENI. Here the CDR3 DNA reads TGTGCCAGCTCACCAGACGTTCGGAACACCGGGGAGCTGTTTTTT. This encodes CASSPDVRNTGELFF. Variable domain in full (rest from reference TRBV18 and TRBJ2-2): NAGVMQNPRHLVRRRGQEARLRCSPMKGHSHVYWYRQLPEEGLKFMVYLQKENIIDESGMPKERFSAEFPKEGPSILRIQQVVRGDSAAYFCASSPDVRNTGELFFGEGSRLTVL.

This rearrangement joins TRBV28 to TRBJ1-1, with D perhaps TRBD1 (6 bases). Trimming removed 2 bases from V and 5 bases from J, with 12 bases in between. The CDR3 is made up of 14 amino acids. Germline V lookup: CDR1 MDHEN, CDR2 SYDVKM. The CDR3 sequence: CASSLVGAWTEAFF. The CDR3 nucleotides read TGTGCCAGCAGTTTAGTGGGGGCTTGGACTGAAGCTTTCTTT.

The rearrangement links TRBV7-3 to TRBJ2-2; the match to TRBD1 covers 10 bases. Unmatched junction bases numbered 9, after V lost 4 bases and J lost 4 bases. Germline values: CDR1 SGHTA, CDR2 FQGTGA. The CDR3 spans 17 residues. The CDR3 reads CASSSPTGGLSTGELFF. The CDR3 DNA sequence: TGTGCCAGCAGCTCCCCGACAGGGGGCTTGAGCACCGGGGAGCTGTTTTTT.

V usage is TRBV9 and J usage is TRBJ2-5; D is perhaps TRBD1 or TRBD2 (6 bases each). Germline lookup yields CDR1 SGDLS and CDR2 YYNGEE. V dropped 2 bases and J dropped 5 bases, with 10 bases sitting between them. This CDR3 has 13 amino acids. CDR3 amino acids: CASSVGGQETQYF. For the CDR3, the DNA is TGTGCCAGCAGCGTGGGGGGCCAGGAGACCCAGTACTTC.

CDR3 nucleotide sequence: TGTGCCAGCAGCTTGCGACAGGGGGCTTACAATGAGCAGTTCTTC. Amino acid sequence: CASSLRQGAYNEQFF. The chain joins TRBV5-4 to TRBJ2-1; 10 nucleotides agree with TRBD1. There are 15 residues in the CDR3. Looked up from germline, CDR1 is SGHNT and CDR2 is YYREEE (reference sequence). Trimming cost V 1 base and J 4 bases; bases outside gene matches: 2. Together with reference TRBV5-4 and TRBJ2-1, the CDR3 gives the full variable domain: ETGVTQSPTHLIKTRGQQVTLRCSSQSGHNTVSWYQQALGQGPQFIFQYYREEENGRGNFPPRFSGLQFPNYSSELNVNALELDDSALYLCASSLRQGAYNEQFFGPGTRLTVL.

This chain links TRBV15 with TRBJ2-3, with D tentatively TRBD1 (8 bases). The CDR3 spans 16 residues. Germline CDR1 is LNHNV and CDR2 is YYDKDF (reference sequence). V shed 4 bases and J shed 6 bases, with 20 bases lying between them. CDR3 protein: CATSKTARGRGDTQYF. CDR3 sequence (DNA): TGTGCCACCAGCAAGACGGCCAGGGGGCGGGGGGATACGCAGTATTTT.

The CDR3 loop is CASSFLAGEGNQYEQYF. DNA of the CDR3: TGTGCCAGCAGCTTCCTAGCGGGTGAGGGGAACCAGTACGAGCAGTACTTC. This chain uses TRBV5-6 with TRBJ2-7; 8 bases are a match to TRBD2. The V and J ends lost 2 bases and 4 bases, in that order; junction bases with no gene match: 14. Germline CDR1 is SGHDT and CDR2 is YYEEEE. The CDR3 has 17 amino acids. Full variable domain (missing parts from reference TRBV5-6 and TRBJ2-7): DAGVTQSPTHLIKTRGQQVTLRCSPKSGHDTVSWYQQALGQGPQFIFQYYEEEERQRGNFPDRFSGHQFPNYSSELNVNALLLGDSALYLCASSFLAGEGNQYEQYFGPGTRLTVT.

The rearrangement links TRBV9 to TRBJ2-5; D is possibly TRBD2 (5 bases). The germline V gene has CDR1 SGDLS and CDR2 YYNGEE. Deletions cut 0 bases from V and 3 bases from J, with 6 bases between. CDR3 size: 13 residues. Written as DNA, the CDR3 is TGTGCCAGCAGCGTAGCGGGAAAAGAGACCCAGTACTTC. Its protein is CASSVAGKETQYF. Supplemented by reference TRBV9 and TRBJ2-5, the full variable domain reads DSGVTQTPKHLITATGQRVTLRCSPRSGDLSVYWYQQSLDQGLQFLIQYYNGEERAKGNILERFSAQQFPDLHSELNLSSLELGDSALYFCASSVAGKETQYFGPGTRLLVL.

The chain carries TRBV2 and TRBJ2-7; 10 nucleotides match TRBD1. Germline CDR1 reads SNHLY; CDR2 reads FYNNEI. V lost 2 bases, J lost 3 bases, and 4 bases stayed unmatched. This CDR3 has 15 amino acids. DNA of the CDR3: TGTGCCAGCAGTGAATGGGACAGGGGAAGCTACGAGCAGTACTTC. Residues: CASSEWDRGSYEQYF.

J is TRBJ1-4 and V is TRBV4-1, with TRBD1 identical over 8 bases. V shed 4 bases and J 5 bases; nucleotides not matched to a gene: 3. This CDR3 has 14 amino acids. Germline V CDR1 and CDR2: MGHRA, YSYEKL. The CDR3 reads CASSPDRANEKLFF. Written as DNA, the CDR3 is TGCGCCAGCAGCCCGGACAGGGCAAATGAAAAACTGTTTTTT.

The V and J genes are TRBV2 and TRBJ1-1, with D possibly matching TRBD1 (5 bases). Looked up from germline, CDR1 is SNHLY and CDR2 is FYNNEI. Trimming took 7 bases from V and 3 from J, leaving 21 bases between them. The CDR3 has 16 amino acids. CDR3 sequence: CASTNRARGGDTEAFF. CDR3 nucleotides: TGTGCCAGCACCAATCGGGCTCGGGGAGGGGACACTGAAGCTTTCTTT.

The J gene is TRBJ2-1, the V gene TRBV6-1, with D tentatively TRBD1 (5 bases). Looked up from germline, CDR1 is MNHNS and CDR2 is SASEGT. This CDR3 has 15 amino acids. V was shortened by 4 bases and J by 0 bases, with 10 bases between the two germline ends. In DNA, the CDR3 is TGTGCCAGCAGTGCCGACAGCAGCTCCTACAATGAGCAGTTCTTC. Translating gives CASSADSSSYNEQFF.